The 22 T cell receptor beta chains below come from one sample, sequenced in a study of blood T cell repertoires in COVID-19. TCRdb's copy holds only in-frame clones and misses some; the assay was immunoSEQ multiplex PCR. The sample lists 200,000 to 250,000 clones; 75% to 85% were seen once. The specimen sequenced was peripheral blood. The source is a woman aged 25 to 45 with COVID-19, enrolled during active disease.

The V call is TRBV18, the J call TRBJ1-2, with D hard to call. This CDR3 spans 15 amino acids. Looked up from germline, CDR1 is KGHSH and CDR2 is LQKENI. Trimming removed 3 bases from V and 0 bases from J, with 11 bases in between. CDR3 region: CASSPQVVANYGYTF. The CDR3, as DNA: TGTGCCAGCTCACCCCAAGTGGTAGCTAACTATGGCTACACCTTC.

This clone was counted a few times. The chain joins TRBV11-2 to TRBJ1-1; TRBD1 is a possible D gene (6 bases). Germline V gene data show CDR1 as SGHAT and CDR2 as FQNNGV. The CDR3 sequence is 12 residues long. V lost 8 bases, J lost 4 bases, and 11 bases lay in between. This CDR3 is CASGRGGTEAFF. DNA for the CDR3: TGTGCCAGCGGACGAGGGGGCACTGAAGCTTTCTTT.

This chain connects TRBV7-9 to TRBJ2-2; no clear D gene. Trimming removed 1 base from V and 6 bases from J, with 6 bases in between. CDR3 length: 13 amino acids. CDR1 is SEHNR, CDR2 FQNEAQ, per germline (reference sequence). For the CDR3, the DNA is TGTGCCAGCAGCTTAGTTTCGGCCGGGGAGCTGTTTTTT. Translated: CASSLVSAGELFF.

The V call is TRBV5-4, the J call TRBJ2-3; 9 bases line up with TRBD2. The CDR3 has 16 amino acids. Germline CDR1 SGHNT, CDR2 YYREEE (reference sequence). With V trimmed by 4 bases and J by 5 bases, 11 bases remained unmatched. CDR3 amino acids: CASSPRSGLAVDTQYF. Written as DNA, the CDR3 is TGTGCCAGCAGCCCGCGCTCGGGACTAGCTGTAGATACGCAGTATTTT.

V gene TRBV4-1 combines with J gene TRBJ1-2; 8 bases line up with TRBD1. The CDR3 is 16 residues long. Per the germline V gene, CDR1 is MGHRA and CDR2 is YSYEKL. V dropped 1 base and J dropped 3; count of bases not matched to a gene: 7. In nucleotides, the CDR3 is TGCGCCAGCAGCCAAGGCGGGACAGGCAGATACTATGGCTACACCTTC. The encoded protein is CASSQGGTGRYYGYTF.

This chain links TRBV27 with TRBJ2-3; TRBD2 matches 8 bases. The CDR3 extends over 18 amino acids. From germline, CDR1 is MNHEY and CDR2 SMNVEV (reference sequence). J gave up 2 bases and V 2 bases, and 12 bases lay outside the gene matches. CDR3 coding DNA: TGTGCCAGCAGTTTAAGGGTTAAGCGGGAGCGACACACAGATACGCAGTATTTT. It codes for CASSLRVKRERHTDTQYF.

The gene calls are TRBV29-1 and TRBJ1-1; the match to TRBD1 covers 10 bases. The V gene's germline CDR1 is SQVTM and CDR2 ANQGSEA. The ends lost 4 bases at V and 0 bases at J; junction bases unmatched: 8. The CDR3 length is 16 residues. The CDR3 loop reads CSVAEMGQGLNTEAFF. The CDR3 DNA reads as TGCAGCGTTGCTGAGATGGGACAGGGGTTGAACACTGAAGCTTTCTTT.

The chain recombines TRBV6-5 with TRBJ1-1, with 7 positions matching TRBD1. The ends lost 3 bases at V and 1 base at J; junction bases unmatched: 2. Germline values: CDR1 MNHEY, CDR2 SVGAGI. The CDR3 length is 14 residues. As DNA, the CDR3 is TGTGCCAGCAGTTATAACAGGGGGAACACTGAAGCTTTCTTT. Translated, it gives CASSYNRGNTEAFF.

In its sample, this clone was seen a few times. This sequence joins TRBV11-2 and TRBJ2-7; D gene unclear. There are 11 residues in the CDR3. Germline CDR1 reads SGHAT; CDR2 reads FQNNGV. Trimming stripped 5 bases from V and 5 bases from J, with 7 bases between. The CDR3 spells CASSPSDEQYF. CDR3 nucleotide sequence: TGTGCCAGCAGCCCTTCGGACGAGCAGTACTTC.

The chain employs TRBV9 and TRBJ1-5, with D uncertain. V lost 2 bases and J lost 3, with 12 bases in between. Looked up from germline, CDR1 is SGDLS and CDR2 is YYNGEE. The CDR3 totals 15 residues. CDR3 bases: TGTGCCAGCAGCGTCTCGGGGAAAGACAATCAGCCCCAGCATTTT. As protein: CASSVSGKDNQPQHF.

The chain employs TRBV2 and TRBJ1-2, with TRBD1 identical over 7 bases. Per the germline V gene, CDR1 is SNHLY and CDR2 is FYNNEI. This CDR3 contains 13 residues. V gave up 3 bases and J gave up 6 bases; unmatched junction bases: 4. The chain's CDR3 is CASSDRGYNGYTF. The CDR3 DNA reads as TGTGCCAGCAGTGACAGGGGGTACAATGGCTACACCTTC.

This chain uses TRBV5-3 with TRBJ2-7; TRBD2 agrees at 14 bases. TRBV5-3 belongs to the ORF category, with a function that is uncertain. This CDR3 has 17 amino acids. With V trimmed by 3 bases and J by 1 base, 6 bases remained unmatched. Here the CDR3 reads CARSSKGLAGDSYEQYF. CDR3 in DNA: TGTGCCAGAAGCTCCAAGGGACTAGCGGGAGATTCCTACGAGCAGTACTTC.

The rearrangement uses TRBV30 and TRBJ1-2; 9 bases line up with TRBD1. The CDR3 length is 13 residues. The germline V gene encodes CDR1 GTSNPN and CDR2 SVGIG (reference sequence). Trimming took 3 bases from V and 12 from J; bases not matched to a gene: 11. CDR3 coding DNA: TGTGCCTGGAGGGGGGACAGGGAGGGGAAGGACACCTTC. This translates into CAWRGDREGKDTF.

J is TRBJ1-4 and V is TRBV7-8, with 9 bases aligning to TRBD1. CDR3 length: 15 residues. Germline CDR1 reads SGHVS; CDR2 reads FQNEAQ. V lost 0 bases, J lost 10 bases, and 6 bases stayed unmatched. Here the CDR3 reads CASSLARGQGAKLFF. The CDR3 bases are TGTGCCAGCAGCTTAGCGAGGGGACAGGGAGCAAAACTGTTTTTT.

This clone was found a few times. The rearrangement uses TRBV3-1 (or the pseudogene TRBV3-2) and TRBJ2-2; D is ambiguous. Germline V CDR1 and CDR2: LGHDT, YNNKEL (reference sequence). This CDR3 spans 11 amino acids. Deletions cut 4 bases from V and 7 bases from J, with 4 bases between. CDR3 sequence (DNA): TGTGCCAGCAGCCCCAACGGGGAGCTGTTTTTT. Translated, it gives CASSPNGELFF.

V gene TRBV7-9 combines with J gene TRBJ2-5; 9 bases line up with TRBD2. The CDR3 is made up of 16 amino acids. Germline V lookup: CDR1 SEHNR, CDR2 FQNEAQ (reference sequence). Germline trimming cut 1 base from V and 2 bases from J; bases unmatched to any gene: 5. CDR3 sequence: CASSLGAGGGQETQYF. CDR3 DNA sequence: TGTGCCAGCAGCTTAGGGGCGGGAGGGGGACAAGAGACCCAGTACTTC.

This clone has more than one count but fewer than ten. This chain links TRBV7-6 with TRBJ2-2; D call uncertain. Germline CDR1 reads SGHVS; CDR2 reads FNYEAQ. Trimming cost V 5 bases and J 0 bases, with 13 bases left between them. This CDR3 spans 16 amino acids. The CDR3 region has the DNA TGTGCCAGCAGCGCGGTCCGCGCTGCGAACACCGGGGAGCTGTTTTTT. Translated: CASSAVRAANTGELFF.

The chain employs TRBV23-1 and TRBJ1-4; the match to TRBD1 covers 7 bases. TRBV23-1 is treated as an ORF (open reading frame) with a function not yet certain. The V segment lost 9 bases and the J segment 4 bases; nucleotides outside the gene matches: 8. This CDR3 spans 14 amino acids. CDR3 DNA sequence: TGCGCCAGAGACAGGGACAGCCTTAATGAAAAACTGTTTTTT. This codes for CARDRDSLNEKLFF.

This clone was counted a single time. The chain carries TRBV6-1 and TRBJ1-5, with D maybe TRBD1 (6 bases). The V end lost 0 bases, the J end lost 2 bases, and 8 bases lay between the germline ends. CDR1 MNHNS and CDR2 SASEGT come from the germline V gene. The CDR3 covers 15 residues. The CDR3 spells CASSEAPGGNQPQHF. In nucleotides, the CDR3 is TGTGCCAGCAGTGAAGCTCCAGGGGGCAATCAGCCCCAGCATTTT.

This chain links TRBV7-9 with TRBJ1-5; weak D call: TRBD1 (6 bases). CDR3 length: 16 amino acids. V dropped 1 base and J dropped 7 bases, with 17 bases sitting between them. Germline lookup yields CDR1 SEHNR and CDR2 FQNEAQ (reference sequence). This chain's CDR3 is CASSLGGRGGLQPQHF. CDR3 DNA sequence: TGTGCCAGCAGCTTAGGCGGCAGGGGTGGGCTCCAGCCCCAGCATTTT.

Here the CDR3 DNA reads TGTGCCAGCAGCCAAGAGACAGCTAACTATGGCTACACCTTC. As protein: CASSQETANYGYTF. The rearrangement joins TRBV3-1 (or the pseudogene TRBV3-2) to TRBJ1-2; tentative D call: TRBD1 (5 bases). Trimming shortened V by 0 bases and J by 0 bases, and 5 bases separated the two germline ends. The CDR3 runs to 14 residues. Germline V gives CDR1 LGHDT, CDR2 YNNKEL (reference sequence).

The genes are TRBV18 and TRBJ2-1; D is unclear. V was trimmed by 0 bases and J by 3 bases, leaving 12 bases between them. The germline gives CDR1 KGHSH, CDR2 LQKENI. CDR3 size: 16 residues. The CDR3 loop reads CASSPPEQTFYNEQFF. The CDR3 DNA is TGTGCCAGCTCACCACCGGAACAGACATTCTACAATGAGCAGTTCTTC.